This T cell receptor (beta chain) was documented in a study of blood T cell repertoires in COVID-19. Study-wide context: Acute-phase and convalescent COVID-19 samples originated in the United States, Italy and Spain. The analysed material was cDNA or gDNA that came from T cells, B-cell-depleted T cells, or PBMCs.

As processed by the authors: Using reference gene primer amplification, nucleated cell counts were estimated. Generated by immunoSEQ multiplex PCR, the TCRdb table keeps only in-frame clones and is missing some. For V, J and clone size, that table is used; D and trimming come from the DNA. The sample contains about 55,000 clones, over 75% of which appear only once. V gave up 6 bases and J gave up 7 bases; unmatched junction bases: 8. The CDR3 is 14 residues long. In germline, CDR1 is ENHRY, CDR2 SYGVKD. The sequence was obtained from a human donor in a cohort sampled during active COVID-19. The sample taken for sequencing was peripheral blood. The V and J genes are TRBV10-3 and TRBJ1-2, with 10 nucleotides matching TRBD1. The CDR3 here is CAIRPLTGGSGYTF. The CDR3, as DNA: TGTGCCATCAGACCGTTGACAGGGGGCTCTGGCTACACCTTC.